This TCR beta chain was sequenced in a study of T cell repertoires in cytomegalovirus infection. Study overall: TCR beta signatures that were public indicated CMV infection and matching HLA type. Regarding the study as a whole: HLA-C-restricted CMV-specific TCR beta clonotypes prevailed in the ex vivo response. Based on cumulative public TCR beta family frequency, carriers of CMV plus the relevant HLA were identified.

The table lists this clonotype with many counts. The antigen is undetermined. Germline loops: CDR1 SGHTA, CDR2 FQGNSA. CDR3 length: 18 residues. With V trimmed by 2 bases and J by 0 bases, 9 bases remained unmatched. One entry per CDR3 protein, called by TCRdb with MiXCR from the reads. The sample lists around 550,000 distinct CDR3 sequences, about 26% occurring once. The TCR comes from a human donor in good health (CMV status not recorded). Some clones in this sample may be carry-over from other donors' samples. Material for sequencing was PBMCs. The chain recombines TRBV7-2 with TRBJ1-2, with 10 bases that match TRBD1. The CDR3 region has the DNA TGTGCCAGCAGCTTATACCCCGCTGGGACAGGGGCTAACTATGGCTACACCTTC. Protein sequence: CASSLYPAGTGANYGYTF.